One sample yielded the 25 T cell receptor beta chains listed below, sequenced in a study of neoadjuvant anti-PD-1 for oral cavity cancer. Documented time point: after neoadjuvant nivolumab, at surgical resection. Using immunoSEQ multiplex PCR, the repertoire was profiled, and TCRdb retains in-frame clones only, with some absent. The sample holds approximately 42,000 clones, about 77% seen once. Sequencing was performed on PBMCs, taken after nivolumab (anti-PD-1) treatment. All receptors come from a person aged 35 to 85 with oral cavity squamous cell carcinoma.

The rearrangement uses TRBV5-4 and TRBJ2-7, with 8 bases fitting TRBD2. The length of the CDR3 is 14 residues. The V gene end was trimmed by 4 bases and the J gene end by 3 bases; junction bases not matched to a gene: 6. CDR1 is SGHNT and CDR2 is YYREEE in the germline V gene (reference sequence). CDR3 residues: CASSPPGLDYEQYF. The CDR3 DNA reads TGTGCCAGCAGCCCCCCGGGACTAGACTACGAGCAGTACTTC.

The J gene is TRBJ1-2, the V gene TRBV21-1. TRBV21-1 counts as a pseudogene. This CDR3 is built from 15 residues. The CDR3 nucleotides are TGTGCCAGCAGCAAAGTTGTAGCAGTTAACTATGGCTACACCTTC. Encoded protein: CASSKVVAVNYGYTF.

The chain combines TRBV5-1 with TRBJ2-1; 7 bases map to TRBD2. The CDR3 extends over 14 amino acids. The V and J ends lost 3 bases and 6 bases, in that order; junction bases with no gene match: 6. CDR1 SGHRS and CDR2 YFSETQ come from the germline V gene. As DNA, the CDR3 is TGCGCCAGCAGCTACCTAGCGGCCTCCAATGAGCAGTTCTTC. Residues: CASSYLAASNEQFF.

The chain is built from TRBV9 and TRBJ1-2; D gene ambiguous. Germline V gives CDR1 SGDLS, CDR2 YYNGEE. The CDR3 runs to 13 residues. The germline V and J ends were trimmed by 4 bases and 4 bases, with 11 bases remaining between them. DNA for the CDR3: TGTGCCAGCAGCCCCGGGCTTACCTATGGCTACACCTTC. It is translated as CASSPGLTYGYTF.

This chain connects TRBV7-2 to TRBJ1-6; 7 nucleotides align to TRBD1. The CDR3 totals 15 residues. After removal of 2 bases from V and 10 bases from J, the junction contained 8 bases not matched to a gene. Germline V gene sequence: CDR1 SGHTA, CDR2 FQGNSA. The chain's CDR3 is CASSLKAGGGSPLHF. The CDR3 DNA reads TGTGCCAGCAGCTTAAAGGCAGGGGGAGGGTCACCCCTCCACTTT.

CDR3 region: CASNPSGGDTGELFF. The CDR3 DNA follows: TGTGCCAGCAATCCAAGCGGGGGGGACACCGGGGAGCTGTTTTTT. The chain uses TRBV2 and TRBJ2-2; 10 positions match TRBD2. This CDR3 comprises 15 residues. Germline assignment: CDR1 SNHLY and CDR2 FYNNEI. The trim removed 7 bases at V and 3 bases at J, leaving 5 bases unmatched. Together with reference TRBV2 and TRBJ2-2, the CDR3 gives the full variable domain: EPEVTQTPSHQVTQMGQEVILRCVPISNHLYFYWYRQILGQKVEFLVSFYNNEISEKSEIFDDQFSVERPDGSNFTLKIRSTKLEDSAMYFCASNPSGGDTGELFFGEGSRLTVL.

The chain uses TRBV7-9 and TRBJ1-2, with D hard to call. Germline V gene data show CDR1 as SEHNR and CDR2 as FQNEAQ (reference sequence). V was clipped by 1 base and J by 4 bases, with 10 bases between them. This CDR3 has 14 residues. CDR3 loop: CASSLGGLSYGYTF. The CDR3 coding sequence is TGTGCCAGCAGCTTAGGGGGATTAAGCTATGGCTACACCTTC. The variable domain in full, with the rest retrieved from reference TRBV7-9 and TRBJ1-2, is DTGVSQNPRHKITKRGQNVTFRCDPISEHNRLYWYRQTLGQGPEFLTYFQNEAQLEKSRLLSDRFSAERPKGSFSTLEIQRTEQGDSAMYLCASSLGGLSYGYTFGSGTRLTVV.

This clone was seen only a few times. V gene TRBV15 combines with J gene TRBJ1-2, with D maybe TRBD1 (5 bases). The V gene lost 5 bases and the J gene lost 7 bases, with 29 bases spanning the gap. Germline lookup yields CDR1 LNHNV and CDR2 YYDKDF (reference sequence). The CDR3 consists of 18 residues. CDR3 nucleotides: TGTGCCACCAGCGGGGGAATAGGGTTAAGTGGTTGGAGCGGTGGCTACACCTTC. Amino acids: CATSGGIGLSGWSGGYTF.

CDR3 residues: CASSLVGQGGYGYTF. As DNA, the CDR3 is TGTGCCAGCAGCTTGGTAGGACAGGGGGGTTATGGCTACACCTTC. The V gene is TRBV5-6, the J gene TRBJ1-2; 10 nucleotides line up with TRBD1. The CDR3 extends over 15 amino acids. After removal of 0 bases from V and 5 bases from J, the junction contained 4 bases not matched to a gene. Germline V gene sequence: CDR1 SGHDT, CDR2 YYEEEE.

CDR3 residues: CASSLRGQVDTEAFF. As DNA, the CDR3 is TGTGCCAGCAGCCTCAGAGGCCAGGTCGACACTGAAGCTTTCTTT. The rearrangement joins TRBV4-2 to TRBJ1-1; no reliable D call. The V gene's germline CDR1 is LGHNA and CDR2 YNFKEQ. The CDR3 is made up of 15 amino acids. Trimming removed 4 bases at V and 3 bases at J, with 15 bases between.

The chain couples TRBV19 to TRBJ1-5; 8 bases match TRBD1. Germline CDR1 is LNHDA and CDR2 is SQIVND (reference sequence). The junction had 6 bases not matched to a gene; V was cut back by 5 bases and J by 6 bases. This CDR3 comprises 14 residues. This chain's CDR3 is CASSDGQGPQPQHF. The CDR3 DNA follows: TGTGCCAGTAGTGACGGACAGGGCCCTCAGCCCCAGCATTTT. Full variable domain (rest looked up from reference TRBV19 and TRBJ1-5): DGGITQSPKYLFRKEGQNVTLSCEQNLNHDAMYWYRQDPGQGLRLIYYSQIVNDFQKGDIAEGYSVSREKKESFPLTVTSAQKNPTAFYLCASSDGQGPQPQHFGDGTRLSIL.

The chain uses TRBV6-6 and TRBJ2-3, with a possible D match to TRBD1 (6 bases). Deletions cut 6 bases from V and 0 bases from J, with 13 bases between. The CDR3 is 15 residues long. Germline V gene lookup returns CDR1 MNHNY and CDR2 SVGAGI (reference sequence). DNA for the CDR3: TGTGCCAGCAGGCGACAGGCGTCTAGCACAGATACGCAGTATTTT. Its translation is CASRRQASSTDTQYF.

V is TRBV2 and J is TRBJ1-3; no definite D call. The CDR3 sequence is 15 residues long. V was clipped by 6 bases and J by 1 base, with 13 bases between them. Germline CDR1 reads SNHLY; CDR2 reads FYNNEI. CDR3 sequence: CASRITENSGNTIYF. DNA for the CDR3: TGTGCCAGCAGGATTACAGAGAATTCTGGAAACACCATATATTTT.

The chain joins TRBV11-3 to TRBJ1-5; D not resolved. V was pared by 1 base and J by 6 bases, with 22 bases between. The V gene's germline CDR1 is SGHNT and CDR2 YENEEA. The CDR3 contains 18 residues. The CDR3 is CASSLAPRGGESGQPQHF. As DNA, the CDR3 is TGTGCCAGCAGCTTAGCTCCCCGTGGCGGGGAGTCGGGTCAGCCCCAGCATTTT.

On this clone itself: This sample includes further DNA sequences coding for the same CDR3. V is TRBV6-5 and J is TRBJ1-5; D perhaps matches TRBD1 (5 bases). Germline V gene data show CDR1 as MNHEY and CDR2 as SVGAGI. This CDR3 has 15 residues. Trimming cost V 3 bases and J 3 bases, with 12 bases left between them. CDR3 in amino acids: CASSYSDSPNQPQHF. The CDR3 DNA reads TGTGCCAGCAGTTATAGCGACAGCCCCAATCAGCCCCAGCATTTT.

The chain combines TRBV19 with TRBJ1-1; 10 bases fit TRBD1. CDR1 and CDR2 from the germline V gene are LNHDA and SQIVND (reference sequence). V trimming: 6 bases; J trimming: 4 bases; junction bases outside the gene matches: 11. This CDR3 region has 16 residues. The CDR3 here is CASRMGARTGGTEAFF. The CDR3 DNA is TGTGCCAGTAGAATGGGGGCCCGGACAGGGGGCACTGAAGCTTTCTTT. The full variable domain, in which reference TRBV19 and TRBJ1-1 provide the parts outside the CDR3, is DGGITQSPKYLFRKEGQNVTLSCEQNLNHDAMYWYRQDPGQGLRLIYYSQIVNDFQKGDIAEGYSVSREKKESFPLTVTSAQKNPTAFYLCASRMGARTGGTEAFFGQGTRLTVV.

The V and J genes are TRBV2 and TRBJ2-1; 10 bases agree with TRBD2. V trimming: 8 bases; J trimming: 9 bases; junction bases outside the gene matches: 13. The CDR3 has 15 residues. Germline V gene data show CDR1 as SNHLY and CDR2 as FYNNEI. Written as DNA, the CDR3 is TGTGCCAGCCTTTACCTGGGTAGCGGGAGGCCTGAGCAGTTCTTC. Encoded protein: CASLYLGSGRPEQFF.

This clone has a handful of counts. V is TRBV2 and J is TRBJ2-7, with 10 bases matching TRBD2. CDR3 length: 15 residues. The germline CDR1 and CDR2 sequences are SNHLY and FYNNEI. J gave up 1 base and V 3 bases, and 3 bases lay outside the gene matches. The CDR3 spells CASSDLAGVSYEQYF. CDR3 in DNA: TGTGCCAGCAGTGACCTAGCGGGAGTATCCTACGAGCAGTACTTC.

This rearrangement joins TRBV14 to TRBJ1-2; D ambiguous. The V gene's germline CDR1 is SGHDN and CDR2 FVKESK. V was trimmed by 0 bases and J by 5 bases, leaving 10 bases between them. The CDR3 totals 14 residues. DNA of the CDR3: TGTGCCAGCAGCCAAGAAGGACCTCAGTATGGCTACACCTTC. It codes for CASSQEGPQYGYTF.

J is TRBJ2-1 and V is TRBV4-2, with unresolved D. There are 13 residues in the CDR3. Germline V gene lookup returns CDR1 LGHNA and CDR2 YNFKEQ. The V gene lost 0 bases and the J gene lost 9 bases, with 9 bases spanning the gap. This CDR3 reads CASSQDQRGEQFF. The CDR3 region has the DNA TGTGCCAGCAGCCAAGATCAGAGAGGTGAGCAGTTCTTC.

The chain recombines TRBV7-7 with TRBJ2-7; TRBD2 matches at 11 bases. The CDR3 is 15 residues long. J gave up 5 bases and V 0 bases, and 3 bases lay outside the gene matches. Germline CDR1 and CDR2: SSHAT and FNYEAQ (reference sequence). CDR3: CASSLALAGVHEQYF. The DNA of the CDR3 is TGTGCCAGCAGCTTAGCACTAGCGGGGGTTCACGAGCAGTACTTC.

The chain employs TRBV4-1 and TRBJ2-7, with TRBD2 as a possible D gene (5 bases). Trimming removed 4 bases at V and 4 bases at J, with 11 bases between. Germline V CDR1 and CDR2: MGHRA, YSYEKL. The CDR3 contains 13 residues. CDR3 amino acids: CASSRTTGYEQYF. CDR3 bases: TGCGCCAGCAGCCGCACGACGGGATACGAGCAGTACTTC.

The chain has TRBV6-1 and TRBJ1-2; D is undetermined. V lost 7 bases and J lost 6, with 12 bases in between. Per germline, CDR1 MNHNS and CDR2 SASEGT. This CDR3 has 12 amino acids. CDR3 in amino acids: CASNQALDGYTF. The CDR3 DNA reads TGTGCCAGCAATCAGGCACTTGATGGCTACACCTTC.

There are a few counts of this clone. The gene calls are TRBV7-3 and TRBJ1-2; D remains ambiguous. Trimming took off 2 bases at V and 3 bases at J, with 13 bases between the two ends. Germline-derived CDR1 and CDR2 are SGHTA and FQGTGA. The CDR3 has 15 residues. CDR3 region: CASSLSGLRDYGYTF. CDR3 nucleotides: TGTGCCAGCAGCTTATCAGGTCTCCGCGACTATGGCTACACCTTC.

J is TRBJ1-2 and V is TRBV7-8; no clear D gene. The CDR3 has 15 amino acids. V was clipped by 5 bases and J by 3 bases, with 16 bases between them. Looked up from germline, CDR1 is SGHVS and CDR2 is FQNEAQ. The CDR3 here is CASSNQGLKDYGYTF. The CDR3 coding sequence is TGTGCCAGCAGCAACCAAGGGTTAAAGGACTATGGCTACACCTTC.